Given below is one TCR beta chain in context. Its antigen remains unidentified. This sample is drawn from a study of monozygotic twins with inflammatory bowel disease. Findings of the study overall: Twin pairs that were concordant did not differ from discordant pairs in repertoire similarity, possibly from limited power. With others, IBD patients shared fewer clonotypes than healthy twins did, especially with disease activity. IBD patients displayed reduced TCRbeta diversity (inverse Simpson) when set against healthy co-twins.

The template-switching step introduced UMIs that carried a 6-nucleotide sample barcode. TCRdb reprocessed the 5' RACE reads and stores each CDR3 protein as one record, lacking DNA. The sample totals under 130,000 distinct CDR3 sequences; its top ten clones hold 1.5% to 2%. Germline V gene data show CDR1 as SGHVS and CDR2 as FQNEAQ. The CDR3 loop spans 13 amino acids. The sequencing input was blood. V and J are TRBV7-8 and TRBJ2-2. The TCR sequence derives from a human donor with ulcerative colitis or Crohn's disease, or a healthy co-twin of an affected twin (not recorded which). CDR3 sequence: CASSYGSNGELFF.